These 13 T cell receptor beta chains came from one sample sequenced in a study of cytotoxic CD8 clonotypes in ibrutinib-treated CLL. Repertoires were generated with immunoSEQ multiplex PCR, while TCRdb's copy carries only in-frame clones and drops some. Of around 330,000 clones in the sample, 67% are singletons; the top ten hold roughly 6.8%. This specimen was PBMCs, taken after 36 months of ibrutinib treatment. These receptors were taken from a human donor with chronic lymphocytic leukemia.

The DNA for the CDR3 is TGTGCTAGTGGTTTGTCGGGGTTGGAGACCCAGTACTTC. As protein: CASGLSGLETQYF. The V gene is TRBV12-5, the J gene TRBJ2-5; D may be TRBD2 (5 bases). Per germline, CDR1 LGHNT and CDR2 FRNRAP. The CDR3 runs to 13 residues. V was cut by 2 bases and J by 5 bases, with 9 bases left in between.

The V and J genes are TRBV2 and TRBJ2-1, with TRBD2 as a possible D gene (5 bases). The CDR3 loop spans 12 amino acids. Per the germline V gene, CDR1 is SNHLY and CDR2 is FYNNEI. Trimming removed 11 bases from V and 1 base from J, with 9 bases in between. This chain's CDR3 is CASRVSYNEQFF. CDR3 coding DNA: TGTGCCTCGAGGGTTTCCTACAATGAGCAGTTCTTC.

This clone was seen a handful of times. The chain employs TRBV4-2 and TRBJ2-7; TRBD2 matches at 7 bases. CDR3 size: 15 residues. The trim removed 3 bases at V and 3 bases at J, leaving 8 bases unmatched. The germline V gene encodes CDR1 LGHNA and CDR2 YNFKEQ. CDR3 nucleotide sequence: TGTGCCAGCAGCCAGTGGGCGGGGGACTTCTACGAGCAGTACTTC. This gives the protein CASSQWAGDFYEQYF.

This chain connects TRBV15 to TRBJ2-5, with D tentatively TRBD2 (5 bases). The CDR3 consists of 16 residues. Per the germline V gene, CDR1 is LNHNV and CDR2 is YYDKDF (reference sequence). Trimming cost V 0 bases and J 5 bases, with 16 bases left between them. CDR3 DNA: TGTGCCACCAGCAGAGATTCGGGGTTAAGAGGGGAGACCCAGTACTTC. It yields the protein CATSRDSGLRGETQYF.

The J gene is TRBJ1-1, the V gene TRBV5-1; TRBD1 might be the D (5 bases). This CDR3 spans 16 amino acids. The V and J ends lost 2 bases and 0 bases respectively, with 14 bases between them. Germline CDR1 and CDR2: SGHRS and YFSETQ. CDR3 sequence: CASSFLRGRMNTEAFF. CDR3 DNA: TGCGCCAGCAGCTTTTTAAGGGGACGGATGAACACTGAAGCTTTCTTT.

The chain combines TRBV7-2 with TRBJ2-3; D gene uncertain. Germline CDR1 reads SGHTA; CDR2 reads FQGNSA. This CDR3 has 12 residues. The V end lost 1 base, the J end lost 7 bases, and 6 bases lay between the germline ends. The CDR3 DNA sequence: TGTGCCAGCAGCTTAGGGTTAAATACGCAGTATTTT. It translates to CASSLGLNTQYF.

The CDR3 sequence is CSVEYPGQGQFF. CDR3 coding DNA: TGCAGCGTTGAGTACCCCGGCCAGGGGCAGTTCTTC. The genes are TRBV29-1 and TRBJ2-1; the D gene is possibly TRBD1 (5 bases). The CDR3 sequence is 12 residues long. Per the germline V gene, CDR1 is SQVTM and CDR2 is ANQGSEA. V was trimmed by 3 bases and J by 12 bases, leaving 15 bases between them.

CDR3 sequence reads: CASSPSAGHTSYEQYF. CDR3 nucleotides: TGTGCCAGCAGTCCCAGCGCGGGACACACCTCCTACGAGCAGTACTTC. The chain carries TRBV27 and TRBJ2-7, with D perhaps assigned TRBD1 or TRBD2 (6 bases each). The V gene's germline CDR1 is MNHEY and CDR2 SMNVEV (reference sequence). The V and J ends lost 5 bases and 0 bases respectively, with 17 bases between them. The CDR3 has 16 residues.

Here the CDR3 reads CASSHLQGARGYTF. For the CDR3, the DNA is TGCGCCAGCAGCCATTTACAGGGGGCGCGTGGCTACACCTTC. The rearrangement uses TRBV4-3 and TRBJ1-2; 9 bases match TRBD1. The CDR3 spans 14 residues. V lost 3 bases and J lost 7; bases outside the gene matches: 6. Germline V gene lookup returns CDR1 LGHNA and CDR2 YSLEER.

The chain employs TRBV11-2 and TRBJ2-3; no definite D call. Per germline, CDR1 SGHAT and CDR2 FQNNGV. The CDR3 contains 13 residues. V was pared by 5 bases and J by 4 bases, with 10 bases between. CDR3: CASSSLRADTQYF. CDR3 nucleotide sequence: TGTGCCAGCAGCAGTCTAAGGGCAGATACGCAGTATTTT.

The chain links TRBV29-1 to TRBJ2-3; TRBD1 matches at 10 bases. The CDR3 spans 14 residues. Losses at the gene ends were 6 bases for V and 7 bases for J; bases not matched to a gene: 10. CDR1 SQVTM and CDR2 ANQGSEA come from the germline V gene. CDR3 in DNA: TGCAGCGTCTCACCGGGACAGGGGCGGCATACGCAGTATTTT. It translates to CSVSPGQGRHTQYF.

The chain has TRBV6-1 and TRBJ1-4, with TRBD1 matching over 9 bases. Germline V gene lookup returns CDR1 MNHNS and CDR2 SASEGT. Unmatched junction bases numbered 8, after V lost 5 bases and J lost 7 bases. This CDR3 region has 15 residues. CDR3 amino acids: CASSSTGGIGEKLFF. The CDR3 DNA sequence: TGTGCCAGCAGTTCTACAGGGGGCATAGGTGAAAAACTGTTTTTT.

J is TRBJ2-4 and V is TRBV5-1; TRBD1 might be the D (5 bases). CDR1 is SGHRS, CDR2 YFSETQ, per germline. Trimming stripped 4 bases from V and 2 bases from J, with 13 bases between. CDR3 size: 15 residues. CDR3 amino acids: CASSPAGLTKNIQYF. For the CDR3, the DNA is TGCGCCAGCAGCCCAGCAGGGTTGACCAAAAACATTCAGTACTTC.